This T cell receptor beta chain was identified during a study of shared T cell receptors in the human thymus. Profiled with immunoSEQ multiplex PCR; TCRdb holds only in-frame clones, not every one. The repertoire consists of hundreds of thousands of clones, with around 87% occurring once and the leading ten covering about 0.0094%. The CDR3 sequence is 15 residues long. The germline gives CDR1 SNHLY, CDR2 FYNNEI. V lost 6 bases, J lost 0 bases, and 14 bases lay in between. These data were also reused for a study on human thymus T cells. This second study says: Thymus pieces cut out during corrective heart surgery were the tissue that was used. Gene usage (both V and J) appeared biased in thymic and blood repertoires. Thymic repertoires overlap heavily among unrelated individuals, related research has reported.

The TCR originated in a boy younger than two with a congenital heart defect. Sequencing was carried out using thymocytes. The chain combines TRBV2 with TRBJ1-1; D might be TRBD1 (6 bases). Here the CDR3 reads CASRIQGTMNTEAFF. In nucleotides, the CDR3 is TGTGCCAGCAGGATACAGGGAACCATGAACACTGAAGCTTTCTTT.